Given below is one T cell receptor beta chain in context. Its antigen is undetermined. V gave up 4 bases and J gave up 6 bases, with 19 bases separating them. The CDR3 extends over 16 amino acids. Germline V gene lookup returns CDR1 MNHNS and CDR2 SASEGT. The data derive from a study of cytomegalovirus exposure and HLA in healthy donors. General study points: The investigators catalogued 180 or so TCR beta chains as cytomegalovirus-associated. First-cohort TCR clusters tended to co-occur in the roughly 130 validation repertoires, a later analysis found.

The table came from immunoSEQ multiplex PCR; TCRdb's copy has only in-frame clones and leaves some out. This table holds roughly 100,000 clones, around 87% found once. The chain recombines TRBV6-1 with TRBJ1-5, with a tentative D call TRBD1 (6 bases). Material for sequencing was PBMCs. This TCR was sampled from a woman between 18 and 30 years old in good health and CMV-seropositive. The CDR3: CASSADSGHRTQPQHF. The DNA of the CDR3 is TGTGCCAGCAGTGCCGATTCGGGACACCGGACTCAGCCCCAGCATTTT.